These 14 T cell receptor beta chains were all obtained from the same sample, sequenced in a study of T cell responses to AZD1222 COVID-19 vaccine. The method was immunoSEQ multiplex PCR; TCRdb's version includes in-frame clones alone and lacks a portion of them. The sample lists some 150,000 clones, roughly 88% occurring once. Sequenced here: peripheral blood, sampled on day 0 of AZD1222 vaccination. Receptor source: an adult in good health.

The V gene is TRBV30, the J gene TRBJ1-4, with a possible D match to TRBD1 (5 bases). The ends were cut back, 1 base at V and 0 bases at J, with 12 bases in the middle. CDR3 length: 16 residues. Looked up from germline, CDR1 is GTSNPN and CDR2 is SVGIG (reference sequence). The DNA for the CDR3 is TGTGCCTGGAGTGCTGCATGGGGGGCAACTAATGAAAAACTGTTTTTT. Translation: CAWSAAWGATNEKLFF. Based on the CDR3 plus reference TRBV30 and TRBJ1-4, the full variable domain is SQTIHQWPATLVQPVGSPLSLECTVEGTSNPNLYWYRQAAGRGLQLLFYSVGIGQISSEVPQNLSASRPQDRQFILSSKKLLLSDSGFYLCAWSAAWGATNEKLFFGSGTQLSVL.

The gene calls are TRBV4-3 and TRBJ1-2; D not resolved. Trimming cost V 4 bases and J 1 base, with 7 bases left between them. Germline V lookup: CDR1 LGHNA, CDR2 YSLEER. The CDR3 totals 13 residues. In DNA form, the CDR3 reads TGCGCCAGCAGCCCGCAGGTTAACTATGGCTACACCTTC. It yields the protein CASSPQVNYGYTF.

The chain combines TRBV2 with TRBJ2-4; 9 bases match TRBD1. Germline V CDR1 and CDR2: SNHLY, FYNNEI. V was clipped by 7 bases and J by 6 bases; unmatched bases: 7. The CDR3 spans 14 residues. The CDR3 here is CASTTGGGGNIQYF. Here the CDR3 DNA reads TGTGCCAGCACAACAGGGGGCGGGGGAAACATTCAGTACTTC.

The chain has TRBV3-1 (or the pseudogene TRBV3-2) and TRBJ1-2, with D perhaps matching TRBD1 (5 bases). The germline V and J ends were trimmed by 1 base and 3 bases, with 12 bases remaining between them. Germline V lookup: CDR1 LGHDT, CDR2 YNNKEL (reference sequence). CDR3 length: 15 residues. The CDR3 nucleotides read TGTGCCAGCAGCCAAGGGACAAGACTACACTATGGCTACACCTTC. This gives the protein CASSQGTRLHYGYTF.

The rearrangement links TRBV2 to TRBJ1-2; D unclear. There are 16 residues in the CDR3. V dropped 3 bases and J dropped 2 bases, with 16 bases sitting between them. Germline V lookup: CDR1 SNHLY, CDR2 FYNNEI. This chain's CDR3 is CASSEAFTLKNYGYTF. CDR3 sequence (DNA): TGTGCCAGCAGTGAGGCCTTCACTTTAAAGAACTATGGCTACACCTTC.

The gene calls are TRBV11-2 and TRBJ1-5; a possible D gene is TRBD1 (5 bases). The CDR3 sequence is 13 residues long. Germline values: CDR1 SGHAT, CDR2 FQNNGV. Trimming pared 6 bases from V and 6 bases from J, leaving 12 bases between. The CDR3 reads CASSSNGGQPQHF. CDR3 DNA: TGTGCCAGCAGTTCAAACGGGGGTCAGCCCCAGCATTTT.

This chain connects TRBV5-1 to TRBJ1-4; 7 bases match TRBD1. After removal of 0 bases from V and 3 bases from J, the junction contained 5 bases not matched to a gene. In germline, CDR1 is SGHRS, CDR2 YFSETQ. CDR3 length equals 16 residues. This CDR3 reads CASSLGQGRSNEKLFF. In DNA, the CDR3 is TGCGCCAGCAGCTTGGGACAGGGCAGGTCTAATGAAAAACTGTTTTTT.

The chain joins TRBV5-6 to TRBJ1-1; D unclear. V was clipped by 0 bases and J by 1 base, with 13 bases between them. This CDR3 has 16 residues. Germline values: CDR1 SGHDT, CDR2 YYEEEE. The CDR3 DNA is TGTGCCAGCAGCTTGGCCGAACACCTAGCGAACACTGAAGCTTTCTTT. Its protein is CASSLAEHLANTEAFF.

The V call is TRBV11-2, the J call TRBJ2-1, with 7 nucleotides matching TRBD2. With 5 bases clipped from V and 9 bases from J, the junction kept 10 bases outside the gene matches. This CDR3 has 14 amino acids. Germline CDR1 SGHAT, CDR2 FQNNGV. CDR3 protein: CASSLSTGGGEQFF. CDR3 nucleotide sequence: TGTGCCAGCAGCCTATCCACTGGGGGGGGTGAGCAGTTCTTC.

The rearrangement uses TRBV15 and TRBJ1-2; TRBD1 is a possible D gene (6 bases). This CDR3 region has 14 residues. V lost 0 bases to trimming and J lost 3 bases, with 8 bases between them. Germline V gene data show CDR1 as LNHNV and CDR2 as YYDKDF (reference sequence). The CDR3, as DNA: TGTGCCACCAGCAGAGATAGGACAGACTATGGCTACACCTTC. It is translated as CATSRDRTDYGYTF.

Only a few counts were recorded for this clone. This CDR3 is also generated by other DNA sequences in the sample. In DNA, the CDR3 is TGTGCCAGCAGCCTACGGGGGGGCTACACCTTC. Translation: CASSLRGGYTF. J is TRBJ1-2 and V is TRBV28, with D perhaps TRBD1 (5 bases). The CDR3 spans 11 residues. Germline V CDR1 and CDR2: MDHEN, SYDVKM. V was trimmed by 6 bases and J by 8 bases, leaving 10 bases between them.

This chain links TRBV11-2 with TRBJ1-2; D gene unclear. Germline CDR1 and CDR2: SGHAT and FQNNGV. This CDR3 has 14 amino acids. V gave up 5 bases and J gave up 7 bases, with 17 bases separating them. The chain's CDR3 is CASSPVSSAGGYTF. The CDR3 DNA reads TGTGCCAGCAGCCCCGTTTCTAGTGCGGGTGGCTACACCTTC.

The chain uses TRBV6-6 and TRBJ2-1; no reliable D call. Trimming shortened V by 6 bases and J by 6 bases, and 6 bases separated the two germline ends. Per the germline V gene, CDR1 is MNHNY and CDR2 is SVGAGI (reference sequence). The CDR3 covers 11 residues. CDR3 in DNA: TGTGCCAGCAGCACACTCAATGAGCAGTTCTTC. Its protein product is CASSTLNEQFF.

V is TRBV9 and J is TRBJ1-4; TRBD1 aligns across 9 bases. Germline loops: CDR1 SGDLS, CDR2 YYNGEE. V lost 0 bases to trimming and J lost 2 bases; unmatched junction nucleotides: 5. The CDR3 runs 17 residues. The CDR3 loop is CASSVGGQGLTNEKLFF. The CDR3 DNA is TGTGCCAGCAGCGTAGGGGGACAGGGACTGACTAATGAAAAACTGTTTTTT. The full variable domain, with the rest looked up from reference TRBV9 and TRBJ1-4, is DSGVTQTPKHLITATGQRVTLRCSPRSGDLSVYWYQQSLDQGLQFLIQYYNGEERAKGNILERFSAQQFPDLHSELNLSSLELGDSALYFCASSVGGQGLTNEKLFFGSGTQLSVL.